This T cell receptor beta chain came from a study of beta chain features in type 1 diabetes. Germline CDR1 SQVTM, CDR2 ANQGSEA. V lost 3 bases, J lost 8 bases, and 11 bases stayed unmatched. The length of the CDR3 is 14 residues. This clone was detected a few times. Every bit of the isolated RNA underwent reverse transcription, so sequencing read expressed TCRB transcripts. For naive, central memory and regulatory T cell samples, reads averaged roughly 3.6 million. Measured with immunoSEQ multiplex PCR; TCRdb has only the in-frame clones, and not every one. The table lists some 900,000 clones, 17% of them singletons.

The sequencing sample was made of naive CD4+ T cells from blood. The genes are TRBV29-1 and TRBJ1-1; 8 bases are a match to TRBD1. This receptor was taken from a young woman in good health. This chain's CDR3 is CSVEARGRVFEAFF. CDR3 sequence (DNA): TGCAGCGTTGAGGCCAGGGGGCGAGTATTCGAAGCTTTCTTT.